This T cell receptor (beta chain) was retrieved from a study of blood T cell repertoires in COVID-19. Across the whole study: Acute and convalescent COVID-19 samples came from the United States, Italy and Spain. The analysed material was cDNA or gDNA that came from T cells, B-cell-depleted T cells, or PBMCs.

Per the authors' pipeline: For nucleated cells, counts were estimated from reference gene primer amplification. The protocol was immunoSEQ multiplex PCR, while the TCRdb copy is restricted to in-frame clones and leaves out a portion. That table furnishes V, J and clone size, whereas the DNA furnished D and trimming. The sample carries approximately 170,000 clones, around nine tenths recorded once. The CDR3 is 15 amino acids. Germline assignment: CDR1 SGDLS and CDR2 YYNGEE. V gave up 3 bases and J gave up 7 bases; unmatched junction bases: 6. The gene calls are TRBV9 and TRBJ1-5; 11 bases align to TRBD1. Sample: peripheral blood. The receptor was isolated from a young man with acute or convalescent COVID-19. In DNA form, the CDR3 reads TGTGCCAGCAGCGGGGGACAGGGGGGCGTCCAGCCCCAGCATTTT. Amino acids: CASSGGQGGVQPQHF.